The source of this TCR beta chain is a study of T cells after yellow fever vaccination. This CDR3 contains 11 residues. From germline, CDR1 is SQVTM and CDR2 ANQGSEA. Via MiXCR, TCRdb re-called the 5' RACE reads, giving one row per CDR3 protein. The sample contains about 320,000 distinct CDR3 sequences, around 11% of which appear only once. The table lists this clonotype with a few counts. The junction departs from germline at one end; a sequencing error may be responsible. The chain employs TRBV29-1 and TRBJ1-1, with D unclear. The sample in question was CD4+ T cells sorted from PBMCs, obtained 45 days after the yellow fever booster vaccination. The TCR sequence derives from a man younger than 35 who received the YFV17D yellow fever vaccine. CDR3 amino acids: CSVEEVGSSGF. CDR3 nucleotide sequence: TGCAGCGTTGAAGAGGTGGGGAGTAGTGGGTTT.